Included here is one TCR beta chain sequence, with context. What antigen it recognizes has not been identified. The input lacks base qualities; no much larger clone sits a single base away. The data originate from a study of blood T cell repertoires in COVID-19 (dated by TCRdb to 2020 to 2022). With respect to the entire study: Samples covering the acute and convalescent phases of COVID-19 were provided by collaborators in the United States, Italy and Spain. The prospective study material was composed of cDNA or gDNA derived from T cells, B-cell-depleted T cells, or PBMCs. The samples were drawn from the first 160 participants of the ongoing ImmuneRACE study and from over a thousand subjects provided by 6 global collaborators. Where HLA class I and class II types were available, the types were taken from metadata supplied by the sample provider, not from assay-based typing. Deeply sampled blood TCRbeta repertoires from subjects exposed to, actively infected with, or recovered from COVID-19 were included in the dataset. The repertoires were released in a freely available public database meant as a resource for research on the immune response to SARS-CoV-2. Nearly every sample came with metadata listing a de-identified subject ID, COVID-19 status, age in years and sex.

The immunoSEQ Assay, a bias-controlled multiplex PCR, was used to amplify TCRbeta CDR3 regions from genomic DNA. In the source study's methods: The number of nucleated cells in each sample was estimated from the amplification of reference gene primers within the assay. To quantify the absolute abundance of each unique TCRbeta CDR3 rearrangement, sequence reads were collapsed and filtered. For each sample, productive Simpson clonality was calculated by taking the square root of Simpson's diversity index across productive rearrangements. TCRdb obtained this table from immuneACCESS and retained in-frame rearrangements with V and J assigned. These tables miss some clones; where compared with another copy, unresolved V genes account for less than half of the shortfall, and the remainder is unexplained. Clone size and the V and J calls come from that table; the DNA yielded D and trimming. Recorded for this sample are about 87,000 clones; roughly 76% of them occurred a single time. The ten largest account for roughly 15% of the sample.

There are 14 amino acids in the CDR3, from cysteine to phenylalanine inclusive. The read is trimmed to its CDR3 DNA, 42 bases read in frame from base 1. V is cut back by 4 bases and J by 2 bases, with 3 bases in the junction unmatched. CDR1 SGHRS and CDR2 YFSETQ were looked up in the germline V gene. The collaborating institutions used their own protocols to collect whole blood in K2EDTA tubes. For TCRbeta analysis, collaborator samples were shipped as frozen whole blood, as isolated PBMCs, or as DNA extracted from either sample type. General study outcomes and caveats: The amount of clinical and demographic metadata varied by source and participant and was provided uncurated.

The sequence is built from TRBV5-1 and TRBJ2-3; the central 8 bases match TRBD2. The receptor's source is a woman older than 75 with active or convalescent COVID-19. Sequenced input: peripheral blood. The CDR3 corresponds to CASSPGGVTDTQYF. Here is the DNA: TGCGCCAGCAGCCCCGGGGGGGTCACAGATACGCAGTATTTT.